This T cell receptor beta chain was found in a study of blood T cell repertoires in COVID-19. The wider study: The analysed material was cDNA or gDNA that came from T cells, B-cell-depleted T cells, or PBMCs.

Profiling relied on immunoSEQ multiplex PCR, and the TCRdb table lists in-frame clones only, not all of them. The repertoire holds more than 65,000 clones, with about 90% as singletons. V was cut by 1 base and J by 3 bases, with 14 bases left in between. Germline CDR1 is SGDLS and CDR2 is YYNGEE. The CDR3 loop spans 15 amino acids. The specimen sequenced was peripheral blood. The clonotype comes from a human donor in a cohort sampled during active COVID-19. The V and J genes are TRBV9 and TRBJ2-7; TRBD2 might be the D (7 bases). The DNA for the CDR3 is TGTGCCAGCAGCGTATCGGGCGGGGGCCTCTACGAGCAGTACTTC. It translates to CASSVSGGGLYEQYF. Full variable domain (remainder filled in from reference TRBV9 and TRBJ2-7): DSGVTQTPKHLITATGQRVTLRCSPRSGDLSVYWYQQSLDQGLQFLIQYYNGEERAKGNILERFSAQQFPDLHSELNLSSLELGDSALYFCASSVSGGGLYEQYFGPGTRLTVT.